This record covers a single T cell receptor (beta chain). The length of the CDR3 is 19 residues. Trimming pared 4 bases from V and 0 bases from J, leaving 20 bases between. The germline V gene has CDR1 SGHRS and CDR2 YFSETQ. These data belong to a study of blood T cell repertoires in COVID-19. At the level of the study: The United States, Italy and Spain supplied acute and convalescent COVID-19 samples. Sources were T cells, B-cell-depleted T cells, or PBMCs; the material itself was cDNA or gDNA.

Original methodology: Reference gene primer amplification yielded estimated nucleated cell counts. The protocol was immunoSEQ multiplex PCR, while the TCRdb copy is restricted to in-frame clones and leaves out a portion. Clone size and the V and J calls come from that table; the DNA yielded D and trimming. The sample gives about 140,000 clones, roughly 84% of which show up once; about 10% is in the top ten. J is TRBJ2-6 and V is TRBV5-1; weak D call: TRBD1 (6 bases). The sample was peripheral blood. The TCR sequence derives from a man aged 55 to 70 with active or convalescent COVID-19. The CDR3 spells CASSPDGDRRSSGANVLTF. CDR3 sequence (DNA): TGCGCCAGCAGCCCGGACGGCGACAGGAGAAGCTCTGGGGCCAACGTCCTGACTTTC. The complete variable domain, with remaining parts taken from reference TRBV5-1 and TRBJ2-6, reads KAGVTQTPRYLIKTRGQQVTLSCSPISGHRSVSWYQQTPGQGLQFLFEYFSETQRNKGNFPGRFSGRQFSNSRSEMNVSTLELGDSALYLCASSPDGDRRSSGANVLTFGAGSRLTVL.